These T cell receptor beta chains were read from a single sample in a study of cytomegalovirus exposure and HLA in healthy donors. This table comes from immunoSEQ multiplex PCR, and its TCRdb copy is limited to in-frame clones, with some not included. Among 100,000 to 150,000 clones listed, 60% to 85% were seen once. Material for sequencing was PBMCs. The receptors originated from a man between 25 and 39 years old in good health and CMV-seronegative. CDR3s include the opening cysteine and the closing phenylalanine or tryptophan. The D gene is left open where the match is weak. Clone size appears in some rows only: once, few, many, or a class for an expanded clone.

D: TRBD2; J: TRBJ2-2; V: TRBV5-1; size: .; DNA: TGCGCCAGCAGCGGACTAGCGTGGGCAAACACCGGGGAGCTGTTTTTT; CDR3: CASSGLAWANTGELFF
D: TRBD1; J: TRBJ1-1; V: TRBV6-6; size: .; DNA: TGTGCCAGCAGTTCTCCGGGACAGAGACACACTGAAGCTTTCTTT; CDR3: CASSSPGQRHTEAFF
D: .; J: TRBJ1-3; V: TRBV9; size: .; DNA: TGTGCCAGCAGCACTCTACAGGCAGTCTCTGGAAACACCATATATTTT; CDR3: CASSTLQAVSGNTIYF
D: TRBD1; J: TRBJ2-2; V: TRBV7-6; size: .; DNA: TGTGCCAGCAGCTCTCGACAGGGGGCGAACACCGGGGAGCTGTTTTTT; CDR3: CASSSRQGANTGELFF
D: .; J: TRBJ2-7; V: TRBV11-2; size: once; DNA: TGTGCCAGCAGCTTAGTAGTGGGCGGGGTTTCCTACGAGCAGTACTTC; CDR3: CASSLVVGGVSYEQYF
D: .; J: TRBJ1-3; V: TRBV5-4; size: once; DNA: TGTGCCAGCAGCTTGATGGGGAGCTCTGGAAACACCATATATTTT; CDR3: CASSLMGSSGNTIYF
D: TRBD1; J: TRBJ1-2; V: TRBV6-1; size: .; DNA: TGTGCCAGCAGTGAAAAGACAGGGGGCGACTATGGCTACACCTTC; CDR3: CASSEKTGGDYGYTF
D: .; J: TRBJ1-5; V: TRBV7-2; size: .; DNA: TGTGCCAGCAGCGACGAGGGAGTAAGCAATCAGCCCCAGCATTTT; CDR3: CASSDEGVSNQPQHF
D: TRBD1; J: TRBJ2-4; V: TRBV6-1; size: .; DNA: TGTGCCAGCAGTGAAGACAGGGGTGCCAAAAACATTCAGTACTTC; CDR3: CASSEDRGAKNIQYF
D: TRBD2; J: TRBJ2-1; V: TRBV29-1; size: .; DNA: TGCAGCGTTGAAGCGGGGGGATACAATGAGCAGTTCTTC; CDR3: CSVEAGGYNEQFF
D: TRBD2; J: TRBJ2-1; V: TRBV6-1; size: .; DNA: TGTGCCAGCAGTAAAGCTAGCGGAATATCATACAATGAGCAGTTCTTC; CDR3: CASSKASGISYNEQFF
D: TRBD1; J: TRBJ1-2; V: TRBV28; size: .; DNA: TGTGCCAGCAAGACAGGGGGGAACTATGGCTACACCTTC; CDR3: CASKTGGNYGYTF
D: .; J: TRBJ1-2; V: TRBV27; size: .; DNA: TGTGCCAGCAGTTCAACCCGGAGCTTCTATGGCTACACCTTC; CDR3: CASSSTRSFYGYTF
D: .; J: TRBJ1-2; V: TRBV6-4; size: .; DNA: TGTGCCAGCAGTGACTCGGCGGGAGGTGATGGCTACACCTTC; CDR3: CASSDSAGGDGYTF
D: TRBD1; J: TRBJ1-2; V: TRBV5-1; size: once; DNA: TGCGCCAGCAGCTTGGAGGGGGCGACCAACTATGGCTACACCTTC; CDR3: CASSLEGATNYGYTF
D: TRBD2; J: TRBJ2-7; V: TRBV6-1; size: few; DNA: TGTGCCAGCAGCCCCACACTAGCGGGAGCCTACGAGCAGTACTTC; CDR3: CASSPTLAGAYEQYF
D: .; J: TRBJ1-1; V: TRBV19; size: .; DNA: TGTGCCAGTAAAGAGGGGAACACTGAAGCTTTCTTT; CDR3: CASKEGNTEAFF
D: TRBD2; J: TRBJ2-1; V: TRBV6-5; size: .; DNA: TGTGCCAGCAGTTATGGGGTAGCGGGCTACAATGAGCAGTTCTTC; CDR3: CASSYGVAGYNEQFF
D: .; J: TRBJ2-3; V: TRBV5-1; size: .; DNA: TGCGCCAGCAGCTTGTTCAGGCAGGGGTCTTCAGATACGCAGTATTTT; CDR3: CASSLFRQGSSDTQYF
D: .; J: TRBJ2-2; V: TRBV5-6; size: .; DNA: TGTGCCAGCAGCTTGATGGGGCACGGAGGGGGGGAGCTGTTTTTT; CDR3: CASSLMGHGGGELFF
D: TRBD2; J: TRBJ2-7; V: TRBV9; size: .; DNA: TGTGCCAGCAGCGTAGGCTGGCGGGAGTACGACGAGCAGTACTTC; CDR3: CASSVGWREYDEQYF
D: .; J: TRBJ2-1; V: TRBV19; size: .; DNA: TGTGCCAGTAGTAAAACAGGAGTCAACTACAATGAGCAGTTCTTC; CDR3: CASSKTGVNYNEQFF
D: .; J: TRBJ1-2; V: TRBV6-6; size: .; DNA: TGTGCCAGCAGTTACTGGGGTACGAGGGACTATGGCTACACCTTC; CDR3: CASSYWGTRDYGYTF
D: .; J: TRBJ2-7; V: TRBV4-1; size: .; DNA: TGCGCCAGCAGCCAAGATGAGGGGGTTGGATCCTACGAGCAGTACTTC; CDR3: CASSQDEGVGSYEQYF
D: .; J: TRBJ1-6; V: TRBV4-3; size: .; DNA: TGCGCCAGCAGCCCCACGGGGAATTCACCCCTCCACTTT; CDR3: CASSPTGNSPLHF
D: TRBD1; J: TRBJ1-2; V: TRBV27; size: .; DNA: TGTGCCAGCAGTTCCCGGACAGGGGACTATGGCTACACCTTC; CDR3: CASSSRTGDYGYTF
D: TRBD1; J: TRBJ2-1; V: TRBV27; size: .; DNA: TGTGCCAGCAGTCGGACAGGGGGCGACCTATACAATGAGCAGTTCTTC; CDR3: CASSRTGGDLYNEQFF
D: TRBD2; J: TRBJ2-5; V: TRBV5-1; size: .; DNA: TGCGCCAGCAGCCGGGACGGGACTAGCGCGCCTGAGACCCAGTACTTC; CDR3: CASSRDGTSAPETQYF
D: .; J: TRBJ1-2; V: TRBV28; size: few; DNA: TGTGCCAGCAGTCCGGGGGGGGGCGCTGGTGGCTACACCTTC; CDR3: CASSPGGGAGGYTF
D: .; J: TRBJ1-3; V: TRBV9; size: .; DNA: TGTGCCAGCAGCGGTAATGGAAACACCATATATTTT; CDR3: CASSGNGNTIYF
D: .; J: TRBJ1-2; V: TRBV28; size: once; DNA: TGTGCCAGCAGTCTACAGGAATCCTATGGCTACACCTTC; CDR3: CASSLQESYGYTF
D: TRBD1; J: TRBJ2-6; V: TRBV7-9; size: .; DNA: TGTGCCAGCAGATACGGGACAGGGAAGTCTGGGGCCAACGTCCTGACTTTC; CDR3: CASRYGTGKSGANVLTF
D: TRBD2; J: TRBJ2-2; V: TRBV9; size: .; DNA: TGTGCCAGCAGCGCAGCGGGGGGGCCCGGGGAGCTGTTTTTT; CDR3: CASSAAGGPGELFF
D: .; J: TRBJ1-1; V: TRBV19; size: once; DNA: TGTGCCAGTAGCTACTTCCGGGACAAAAGCACTGAAGCTTTCTTT; CDR3: CASSYFRDKSTEAFF
D: TRBD1; J: TRBJ1-1; V: TRBV2; size: .; DNA: TGTGCCAGCAGATCAGGGGGCGGTAACACTGAAGCTTTCTTT; CDR3: CASRSGGGNTEAFF
D: TRBD2; J: TRBJ2-5; V: TRBV10-1; size: .; DNA: TGCGCCAGCAGTGCCGGGACTAGCTCTCAAGAGACCCAGTACTTC; CDR3: CASSAGTSSQETQYF
D: .; J: TRBJ2-7; V: TRBV6-1; size: .; DNA: TGTGCCAGCAGTACACGGGGTTTTTCCTACGAGCAGTACTTC; CDR3: CASSTRGFSYEQYF
D: TRBD1; J: TRBJ1-2; V: TRBV27; size: .; DNA: TGTGCCAGCAACGACAGGGTTTCTGGCTACACCTTC; CDR3: CASNDRVSGYTF
D: TRBD2; J: TRBJ2-1; V: TRBV13; size: few; DNA: TGTGCCAGCAGCGTTAGCGGGGGCCCGTACAATGAGCAGTTCTTC; CDR3: CASSVSGGPYNEQFF
D: TRBD2; J: TRBJ2-7; V: TRBV9; size: few; DNA: TGTGCCAGCAGCGTAGATAGCGGGAGAGCCTACGAGCAGTACTTC; CDR3: CASSVDSGRAYEQYF
D: .; J: TRBJ1-2; V: TRBV15; size: .; DNA: TGTGCCACCAGCACTGACGGGTTCGGCTACACCTTC; CDR3: CATSTDGFGYTF